The clone carrying this T cell receptor (beta chain) was seen only a few times. The data belong to a study of regulatory T cells in long-lasting Graves disease. CDR3 regions were amplified by Arm-PCR using iRepertoire HTBI primers to build TCR beta libraries. One entry per CDR3 protein, called by TCRdb with MiXCR from the multiplex PCR reads. This table holds a few hundred thousand distinct CDR3 sequences, 13% found once. Time point described: newly diagnosed GD, antithyroid drugs for less than 3 months. PBMC RNA served as the TCR library source. The V end lost 0 bases, the J end lost 6 bases, and 8 bases lay between the germline ends. Looked up from germline, CDR1 is DFQATT and CDR2 is SNEGSKA (reference sequence). The CDR3 sequence is 13 residues long. Separately, the same data were catalogued under a study of T cells in Graves' hyperthyroidism and ophthalmopathy.

The receptor comes from a man aged 25-45 years with Graves disease. V usage is TRBV20-1 and J usage is TRBJ2-2; possible D gene TRBD2, 5 bases. Material: peripheral blood mononuclear cells (PBMCs), obtained at new diagnosis, from a patient treated with antithyroid drugs. The CDR3 DNA reads as TGCAGTGCTAGAGATGGAGGAGCCGGGGAGCTGTTTTTT. Its translation is CSARDGGAGELFF.